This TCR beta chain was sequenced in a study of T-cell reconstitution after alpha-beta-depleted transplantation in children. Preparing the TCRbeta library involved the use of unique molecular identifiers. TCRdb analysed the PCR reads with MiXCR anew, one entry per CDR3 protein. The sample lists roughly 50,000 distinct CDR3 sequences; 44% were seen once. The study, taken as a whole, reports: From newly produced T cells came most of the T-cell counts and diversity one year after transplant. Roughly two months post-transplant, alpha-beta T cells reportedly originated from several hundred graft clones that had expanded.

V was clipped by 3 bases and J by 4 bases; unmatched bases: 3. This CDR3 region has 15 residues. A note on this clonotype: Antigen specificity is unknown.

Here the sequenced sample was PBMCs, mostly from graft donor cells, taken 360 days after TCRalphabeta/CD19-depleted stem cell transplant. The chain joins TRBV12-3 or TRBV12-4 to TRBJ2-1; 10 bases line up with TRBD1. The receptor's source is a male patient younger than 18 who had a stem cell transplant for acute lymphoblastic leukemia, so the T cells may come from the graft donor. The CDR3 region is CASSLDRGGYNEQFF. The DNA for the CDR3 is TGTGCCAGCAGTTTGGACAGGGGGGGTTACAATGAGCAGTTCTTC.